These T cell receptor beta chains were read from a single sample in a study of OX40 agonist ivuxolimab in advanced cancers. Here immunoSEQ multiplex PCR was the method, and the copy in TCRdb shows in-frame clones only, minus some. The sample consists of 55,000 to 65,000 clones, about 85% of them appearing once. The source material was CD4+ or CD8+ T cells sorted from blood, sampled in a trial of the OX40 agonist ivuxolimab. The receptors were gathered from an adult with an advanced solid tumor such as melanoma, head and neck, liver or kidney cancer. CDR3s include the opening cysteine and the closing phenylalanine or tryptophan. Fields, in order: CDR3 protein, CDR3 DNA, clone size, V gene, D gene, J gene. D genes are given only for firm matches. Size tells how often a clone was seen (once, few, many) or the class of an expanded clone, and some rows leave it out.

CASSPPSSSGNTIYF | TGTGCCAGCTCACCACCCTCCTCCTCTGGAAACACCATATATTTT | . | TRBV18 | . | TRBJ1-3
CASSKVSGQSDMNTEAFF | TGTGCCAGCAGCAAAGTGTCTGGTCAGTCCGACATGAACACTGAAGCTTTCTTT | . | TRBV21-1 | . | TRBJ1-1
CASSPGGGLFF | TGTGCCAGCAGCCCCGGGGGGGGGCTGTTTTTT | . | TRBV7-3 | TRBD2 | TRBJ2-2
CASMLQGGQGVSGYTF | TGTGCCAGTATGCTTCAAGGTGGGCAGGGTGTTAGCGGCTACACCTTC | few | TRBV19 | . | TRBJ1-2
CASSLTGASYEQYF | TGTGCCAGCAGCTTAACGGGAGCGTCTTACGAGCAGTACTTC | . | TRBV7-6 | . | TRBJ2-7
CASSLDSATNYGYTF | TGTGCCAGCAGCTTAGATTCGGCTACTAACTATGGCTACACCTTC | . | TRBV7-3 | . | TRBJ1-2
CASRTADTQYF | TGTGCCAGCAGGACAGCAGATACGCAGTATTTT | . | TRBV6-1 | . | TRBJ2-3
CAINGQSYNEKLFF | TGTGCCATCAATGGACAGAGCTATAATGAAAAACTGTTTTTT | . | TRBV10-3 | . | TRBJ1-4
CASRSGGVNEQFF | TGTGCCAGTAGAAGCGGGGGGGTTAATGAGCAGTTCTTC | . | TRBV19 | TRBD2 | TRBJ2-1
CASSFMTGVNEQFF | TGTGCCAGCAGCTTTATGACAGGCGTCAATGAGCAGTTCTTC | . | TRBV7-9 | . | TRBJ2-1
CASSRASGGASYEQYF | TGTGCCAGCAGCCGAGCTAGCGGGGGGGCCTCCTACGAGCAGTACTTC | . | TRBV7-2 | TRBD2 | TRBJ2-7
CASSLDLVLAGGPYTDTQYF | TGTGCCAGCAGCTTAGATCTTGTCCTAGCGGGGGGACCCTACACAGATACGCAGTATTTT | once | TRBV11-2 | TRBD2 | TRBJ2-3
CASSPRQTGGSHYGYTF | TGCGCCAGCAGCCCCCGACAGACAGGGGGCTCTCACTATGGCTACACCTTC | . | TRBV4-3 | TRBD1 | TRBJ1-2
CASSSTSGGQETQYF | TGCGCCAGCAGCTCGACTAGCGGGGGGCAAGAGACCCAGTACTTC | . | TRBV5-1 | TRBD2 | TRBJ2-5
CASSPSGTEAFF | TGTGCCAGCTCACCAAGTGGAACTGAAGCTTTCTTT | once | TRBV18 | . | TRBJ1-1
CASSYSRVSQDGLFF | TGTGCCAGCAGTTACTCGAGAGTTTCCCAGGATGGACTGTTTTTT | once | TRBV6-5 | . | TRBJ1-4
CASSPVGQPQHF | TGTGCCAGCAGTCCGGTCGGGCAGCCCCAGCATTTT | . | TRBV6-5 | . | TRBJ1-5
CASSETPTGFGVGNQPQHF | TGCGCCAGCAGTGAGACACCGACAGGGTTCGGGGTCGGCAATCAGCCCCAGCATTTT | . | TRBV10-2 | TRBD1 | TRBJ1-5
CASSLAANTYEQYF | TGTGCCAGCAGCTTGGCGGCGAATACCTACGAGCAGTACTTC | . | TRBV5-5 | . | TRBJ2-7
CASSQEVGGGAGEQYF | TGCGCCAGCAGCCAAGAGGTTGGCGGGGGGGCCGGAGAGCAGTACTTC | . | TRBV4-3 | TRBD2 | TRBJ2-7
CASTLGTTNTGELFF | TGTGCCAGTACGCTGGGGACGACGAACACCGGGGAGCTGTTTTTT | once | TRBV7-7 | . | TRBJ2-2
CASSDRPAGGADTQYF | TGTGCCAGCAGCGACCGGCCGGCGGGTGGGGCAGATACGCAGTATTTT | once | TRBV9 | . | TRBJ2-3
CASSLGGQPQHF | TGTGCCAGCAGCTTAGGGGGGCAGCCCCAGCATTTT | . | TRBV11-3 | . | TRBJ1-5
CASSSGHQETQYF | TGCGCCAGCAGCTCGGGGCACCAAGAGACCCAGTACTTC | . | TRBV5-1 | . | TRBJ2-5
CASSLGSRTGPNTGELFF | TGTGCCAGCAGCTTAGGATCAAGGACAGGGCCGAACACCGGGGAGCTGTTTTTT | . | TRBV11-3 | TRBD1 | TRBJ2-2
CASSLQGTDGAKLFF | TGTGCCAGTAGTCTTCAAGGGACGGACGGGGCAAAACTGTTTTTT | . | TRBV19 | . | TRBJ1-4
CSVVLADTIYF | TGCAGCGTTGTCCTGGCAGACACCATATATTTT | . | TRBV29-1 | . | TRBJ1-3
CASSRGVVDNSPLHF | TGTGCCAGCAGCCGCGGGGTGGTCGATAATTCACCCCTCCACTTT | few | TRBV4-2 | . | TRBJ1-6
CASSIQEVNSPLHF | TGTGCCAGTAGTATACAGGAAGTAAATTCACCCCTCCACTTT | . | TRBV19 | . | TRBJ1-6
CASSDRQGSPNEQFF | TGTGCCAGTAGCGACCGACAGGGTAGTCCCAATGAGCAGTTCTTC | . | TRBV19 | TRBD1 | TRBJ2-1
CASSQNSLTSGGSYEQYF | TGCGCCAGCAGCCAGAACTCTTTGACTAGCGGGGGTTCCTACGAGCAGTACTTC | . | TRBV4-3 | TRBD2 | TRBJ2-7
CASSSDGQSNEKLFF | TGTGCCAGCAGCTCAGATGGACAGTCCAATGAAAAACTGTTTTTT | . | TRBV5-6 | . | TRBJ1-4
CASSFQDGRLSTDTQYF | TGTGCCAGCAGCTTCCAAGACGGCAGGCTTAGCACAGATACGCAGTATTTT | . | TRBV7-9 | . | TRBJ2-3
CATSRDPGDTQYF | TGTGCCACCAGCAGAGATCCGGGAGATACGCAGTATTTT | . | TRBV15 | . | TRBJ2-3
CAWGRVETQYF | TGTGCCTGGGGGAGGGTTGAGACCCAGTACTTC | . | TRBV30 | TRBD2 | TRBJ2-5
CASRQGPPGGSEQFF | TGTGCCAGCAGGCAAGGCCCCCCCGGGGGGAGTGAGCAGTTCTTC | once | TRBV13 | TRBD2 | TRBJ2-1